Each of the 20 T cell receptor beta chains below was sequenced from the same sample in a study of T-cell reconstitution after alpha-beta-depleted transplantation in children. The TCRbeta library was prepared with unique molecular identifiers. TCRdb independently ran MiXCR on the PCR reads; one entry per CDR3 protein. Seen here are 400,000 to 450,000 distinct CDR3 sequences, 43% observed once, and the top ten hold approximately 25%. The sequenced sample was PBMCs, obtained before TCRalphabeta/CD19-depleted stem cell transplant. The receptors here all came from a girl aged 2-9 years with aplastic anemia, due to receive a stem cell transplant.

The V gene is TRBV28, the J gene TRBJ2-1; TRBD1 matches 10 bases. There are 15 residues in the CDR3. Germline V lookup: CDR1 MDHEN, CDR2 SYDVKM. After removal of 7 bases from V and 6 bases from J, the junction contained 9 bases not matched to a gene. The CDR3 coding sequence is TGTGCCAGCACCCCTCGACAGGGGGCAGGCAATGAGCAGTTCTTC. This codes for CASTPRQGAGNEQFF.

The chain joins TRBV29-1 to TRBJ2-6, with no clear D. V was pared by 7 bases and J by 3 bases, with 10 bases between. CDR1 is SQVTM, CDR2 ANQGSEA, per germline. The CDR3 covers 13 residues. Written as DNA, the CDR3 is TGCAGCGCCTGGGGTGGTGGGGCCAACGTCCTGACTTTC. Its protein is CSAWGGGANVLTF. Based on the CDR3 plus reference TRBV29-1 and TRBJ2-6, the full variable domain is SAVISQKPSRDICQRGTSLTIQCQVDSQVTMMFWYRQQPGQSLTLIATANQGSEATYESGFVIDKFPISRPNLTFSTLTVSNMSPEDSSIYLCSAWGGGANVLTFGAGSRLTVL.

The chain uses TRBV10-3 and TRBJ2-5; the D gene is possibly TRBD1 (5 bases). CDR3 length: 17 residues. V was clipped by 0 bases and J by 7 bases, with 21 bases between them. In germline, CDR1 is ENHRY, CDR2 SYGVKD. The CDR3 sequence is CAISESSSSGYPGTQYF. CDR3 coding DNA: TGTGCCATCAGTGAGTCGTCGTCGTCAGGGTACCCCGGGACCCAGTACTTC.

This clonotype was seen only a few times. J is TRBJ2-3 and V is TRBV9; D unclear. Trimming took off 5 bases at V and 4 bases at J, with 11 bases between the two ends. The CDR3 totals 13 residues. Germline assignment: CDR1 SGDLS and CDR2 YYNGEE. Written as DNA, the CDR3 is TGTGCCAGCAGTGGGCCTTCCGCAGATACGCAGTATTTT. This encodes CASSGPSADTQYF.

This clonotype turned up a few times. CDR3 DNA: TGCAGTGCCCTCACTAGCGGGAGAAGGAGAGAGACCCAGTACTTC. This encodes CSALTSGRRRETQYF. The gene calls are TRBV20-1 and TRBJ2-5; 11 nucleotides agree with TRBD2. Germline V gene sequence: CDR1 DFQATT, CDR2 SNEGSKA (reference sequence). The junction had 10 bases not matched to a gene; V was cut back by 6 bases and J by 4 bases. The CDR3 covers 15 residues.

This clonotype occurred many times. The V gene is TRBV6-2 or TRBV6-3, the J gene TRBJ2-3; TRBD2 agrees at 9 bases. The CDR3 loop spans 15 amino acids. Germline CDR1 reads MNHEY; CDR2 reads SVGEGT. J gave up 4 bases and V 6 bases, and 8 bases lay outside the gene matches. CDR3 sequence reads: CASSRVAGVADTQYF. Here the CDR3 DNA reads TGTGCCAGCAGCCGAGTAGCGGGAGTCGCAGATACGCAGTATTTT.

CDR3 bases: TGCAGTGCTGCCCGCAGGGGGCTTATTAGAAACACTGAAGCTTTCTTT. Translation gives CSAARRGLIRNTEAFF. The chain combines TRBV20-1 with TRBJ1-1; 8 bases map to TRBD1. The CDR3 has 16 amino acids. In germline, CDR1 is DFQATT, CDR2 SNEGSKA (reference sequence). Trimming at V came to 5 bases and at J to 2 bases, leaving 13 bases not matched to a gene.

This clonotype was recorded many times. This chain uses TRBV7-9 with TRBJ1-2; D not certain. Trimming shortened V by 5 bases and J by 7 bases, and 11 bases separated the two germline ends. Per the germline V gene, CDR1 is SEHNR and CDR2 is FQNEAQ (reference sequence). The CDR3 runs to 12 residues. The CDR3 DNA sequence: TGTGCCAGCAGCCAGGAGGGATTTGGCTACACCTTC. It yields the protein CASSQEGFGYTF.

Remarks on this clonotype: At one end, the junction sequence differs from germline, possibly due to a read error. The chain joins TRBV25-1 to TRBJ1-1, with a possible D match to TRBD1 (6 bases). There are 12 residues in the CDR3. Germline V gene lookup returns CDR1 MGHDK and CDR2 SYGVNS. The CDR3 sequence is CSSRGVGTEAFF. CDR3 DNA sequence: TGTTCCAGCAGAGGCGTAGGGACAGAAGCTTTCTTT.

A few counts support this clonotype. An end of the junction differs from the germline gene, which may be a read error. V and J are TRBV4-1 and TRBJ2-7, with no clear D. CDR1 and CDR2 from the germline V gene are MGHRA and YSYEKL. The CDR3 covers 13 residues. CDR3 in amino acids: CASSPRHTFEQYF. CDR3 DNA sequence: TGTGCCAGCAGCCCGAGGCACACCTTCGAGCAGTACTTC.

The rearrangement joins TRBV4-1 to TRBJ2-1, with 8 bases matching TRBD1. Losses at the gene ends were 3 bases for V and 12 bases for J; bases not matched to a gene: 22. The CDR3 spans 18 residues. The germline V gene encodes CDR1 MGHRA and CDR2 YSYEKL. The CDR3 spells CASSHIGTRTGNIPPQFF. In nucleotides, the CDR3 is TGCGCCAGCAGCCATATCGGCACTAGGACAGGGAATATCCCACCGCAGTTCTTC.

This clonotype was detected once. This chain uses TRBV28 with TRBJ2-7; D call uncertain. The V gene lost 6 bases and the J gene lost 0 bases, with 6 bases spanning the gap. Germline V gene sequence: CDR1 MDHEN, CDR2 SYDVKM. The CDR3 runs 12 residues. The CDR3: CASRGFSYEQYF. CDR3 DNA: TGTGCCAGCAGGGGATTCTCCTACGAGCAGTACTTC. The complete variable domain, with remaining parts taken from reference TRBV28 and TRBJ2-7, reads DVKVTQSSRYLVKRTGEKVFLECVQDMDHENMFWYRQDPGLGLRLIYFSYDVKMKEKGDIPEGYSVSREKKERFSLILESASTNQTSMYLCASRGFSYEQYFGPGTRLTVT.

This chain uses TRBV20-1 with TRBJ2-1; D is perhaps TRBD1 (6 bases). V was cut by 6 bases and J by 4 bases, with 10 bases left in between. CDR3 length: 12 residues. In germline, CDR1 is DFQATT, CDR2 SNEGSKA (reference sequence). In DNA, the CDR3 is TGCAGTGCCCCGACAGGTTACAATGAGCAGTTCTTC. Translation gives CSAPTGYNEQFF.

The chain recombines TRBV20-1 with TRBJ2-7, with unresolved D. The CDR3 consists of 15 residues. Germline V gives CDR1 DFQATT, CDR2 SNEGSKA (reference sequence). The V and J ends lost 2 bases and 0 bases respectively, with 14 bases between them. CDR3 sequence: CSARTGPYLSYEQYF. CDR3 sequence (DNA): TGCAGTGCTAGAACTGGGCCTTACCTCTCCTACGAGCAGTACTTC.

V is TRBV7-8 and J is TRBJ2-3; D might be TRBD1 (7 bases). From germline, CDR1 is SGHVS and CDR2 FQNEAQ. There are 17 residues in the CDR3. Trimming stripped 6 bases from V and 2 bases from J, with 21 bases between. The CDR3 reads CASSPLGGGPLTDTQYF. The CDR3, as DNA: TGTGCCAGCAGTCCTCTTGGAGGGGGCCCACTCACAGATACGCAGTATTTT.

This clonotype has ten or more counts. The rearrangement joins TRBV5-1 to TRBJ2-2; unclear D gene. The CDR3 sequence is 15 residues long. Germline CDR1 is SGHRS and CDR2 is YFSETQ. V lost 0 bases, J lost 11 bases, and 17 bases lay in between. The CDR3 spells CASSLVLQQGRELFF. Here the CDR3 DNA reads TGCGCCAGCAGCTTGGTGCTCCAGCAAGGCCGAGAGCTGTTTTTT.

The V call is TRBV24-1, the J call TRBJ2-1, with 9 bases matching TRBD2. CDR3 size: 15 residues. Germline V gene lookup returns CDR1 KGHDR and CDR2 SFDVKD. The V segment lost 0 bases and the J segment 10 bases; nucleotides outside the gene matches: 6. The CDR3 here is CATSDLPSGEPEQFF. The CDR3, as DNA: TGTGCCACCAGTGATTTGCCTAGCGGGGAACCAGAGCAGTTCTTC.

The genes are TRBV5-1 and TRBJ2-7, with 16 bases aligning to TRBD2. The germline CDR1 and CDR2 sequences are SGHRS and YFSETQ. The CDR3 is 16 amino acids. V lost 4 bases and J lost 4; bases outside the gene matches: 5. CDR3 nucleotides: TGCGCCAGCAGCGGGGGACTAGCGGGAGGGCCGTACGAGCAGTACTTC. Translation gives CASSGGLAGGPYEQYF. The full variable domain, rest sourced from reference TRBV5-1 and TRBJ2-7, is KAGVTQTPRYLIKTRGQQVTLSCSPISGHRSVSWYQQTPGQGLQFLFEYFSETQRNKGNFPGRFSGRQFSNSRSEMNVSTLELGDSALYLCASSGGLAGGPYEQYFGPGTRLTVT.

The V gene is TRBV20-1, the J gene TRBJ2-1, with D perhaps TRBD1 or TRBD2 (7 bases each). The CDR3 sequence is 13 residues long. Trimming took off 7 bases at V and 2 bases at J, with 12 bases between the two ends. The germline V gene encodes CDR1 DFQATT and CDR2 SNEGSKA (reference sequence). The CDR3 reads CSEAGGAYNEQFF. CDR3 in DNA: TGCAGTGAGGCAGGGGGGGCCTACAATGAGCAGTTCTTC.

This clonotype was counted many times. This chain uses TRBV5-6 with TRBJ2-1; a possible D gene is TRBD2 (6 bases). V was clipped by 5 bases and J by 15 bases, with 18 bases between them. Germline V gene sequence: CDR1 SGHDT, CDR2 YYEEEE. The CDR3 spans 12 residues. The CDR3 spells CASRGRGGGTFF. The CDR3 DNA follows: TGTGCCAGCAGGGGTAGGGGAGGAGGCACGTTCTTC. Full variable domain (outside the CDR3, taken from reference TRBV5-6 and TRBJ2-1): DAGVTQSPTHLIKTRGQQVTLRCSPKSGHDTVSWYQQALGQGPQFIFQYYEEEERQRGNFPDRFSGHQFPNYSSELNVNALLLGDSALYLCASRGRGGGTFFGPGTRLTVL.